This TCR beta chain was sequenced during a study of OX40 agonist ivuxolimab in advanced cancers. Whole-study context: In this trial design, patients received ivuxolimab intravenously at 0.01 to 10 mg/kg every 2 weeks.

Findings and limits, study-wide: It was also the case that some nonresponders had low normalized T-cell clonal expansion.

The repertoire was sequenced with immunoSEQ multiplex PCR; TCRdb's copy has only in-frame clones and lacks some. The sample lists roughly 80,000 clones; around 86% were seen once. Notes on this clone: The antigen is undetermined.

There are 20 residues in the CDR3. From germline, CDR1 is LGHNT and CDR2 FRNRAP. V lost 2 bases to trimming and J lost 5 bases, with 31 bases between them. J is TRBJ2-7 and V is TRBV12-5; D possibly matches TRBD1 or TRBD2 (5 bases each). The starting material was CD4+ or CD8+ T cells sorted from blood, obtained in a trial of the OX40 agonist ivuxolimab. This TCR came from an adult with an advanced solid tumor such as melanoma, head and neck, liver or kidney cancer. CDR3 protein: CASGLPQEGPDSGEEDEQYF. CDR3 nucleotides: TGTGCTAGTGGTTTGCCCCAAGAGGGACCCGACAGTGGAGAGGAGGACGAGCAGTACTTC.